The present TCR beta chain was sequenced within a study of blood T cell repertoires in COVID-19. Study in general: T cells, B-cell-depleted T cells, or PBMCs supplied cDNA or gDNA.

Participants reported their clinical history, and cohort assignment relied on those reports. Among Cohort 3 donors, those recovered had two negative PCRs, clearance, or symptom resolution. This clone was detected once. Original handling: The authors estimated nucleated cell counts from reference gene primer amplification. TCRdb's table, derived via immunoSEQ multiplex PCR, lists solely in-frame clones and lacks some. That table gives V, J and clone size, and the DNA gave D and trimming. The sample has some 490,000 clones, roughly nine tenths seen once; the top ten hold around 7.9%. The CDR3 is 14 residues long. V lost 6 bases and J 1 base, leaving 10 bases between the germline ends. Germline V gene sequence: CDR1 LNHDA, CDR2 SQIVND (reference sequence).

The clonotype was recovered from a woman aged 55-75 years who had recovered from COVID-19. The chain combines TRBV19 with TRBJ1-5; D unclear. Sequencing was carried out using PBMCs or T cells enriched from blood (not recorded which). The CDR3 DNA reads TGTGCCAGTAGCCTTAAACTCAGCAATCAGCCCCAGCATTTT. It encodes CASSLKLSNQPQHF.